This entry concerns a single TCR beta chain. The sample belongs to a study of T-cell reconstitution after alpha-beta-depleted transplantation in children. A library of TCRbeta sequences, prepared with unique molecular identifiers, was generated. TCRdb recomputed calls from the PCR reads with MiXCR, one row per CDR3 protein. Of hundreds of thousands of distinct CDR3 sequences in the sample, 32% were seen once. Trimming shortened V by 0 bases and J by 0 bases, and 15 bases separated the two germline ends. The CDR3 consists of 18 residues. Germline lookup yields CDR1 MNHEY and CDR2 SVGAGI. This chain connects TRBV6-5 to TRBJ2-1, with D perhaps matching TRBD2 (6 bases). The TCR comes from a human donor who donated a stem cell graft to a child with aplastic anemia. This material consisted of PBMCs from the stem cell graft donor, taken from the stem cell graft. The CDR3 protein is CASSYSGGPGSSYNEQFF. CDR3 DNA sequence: TGTGCCAGCAGTTACTCTGGGGGACCCGGGAGCTCCTACAATGAGCAGTTCTTC.